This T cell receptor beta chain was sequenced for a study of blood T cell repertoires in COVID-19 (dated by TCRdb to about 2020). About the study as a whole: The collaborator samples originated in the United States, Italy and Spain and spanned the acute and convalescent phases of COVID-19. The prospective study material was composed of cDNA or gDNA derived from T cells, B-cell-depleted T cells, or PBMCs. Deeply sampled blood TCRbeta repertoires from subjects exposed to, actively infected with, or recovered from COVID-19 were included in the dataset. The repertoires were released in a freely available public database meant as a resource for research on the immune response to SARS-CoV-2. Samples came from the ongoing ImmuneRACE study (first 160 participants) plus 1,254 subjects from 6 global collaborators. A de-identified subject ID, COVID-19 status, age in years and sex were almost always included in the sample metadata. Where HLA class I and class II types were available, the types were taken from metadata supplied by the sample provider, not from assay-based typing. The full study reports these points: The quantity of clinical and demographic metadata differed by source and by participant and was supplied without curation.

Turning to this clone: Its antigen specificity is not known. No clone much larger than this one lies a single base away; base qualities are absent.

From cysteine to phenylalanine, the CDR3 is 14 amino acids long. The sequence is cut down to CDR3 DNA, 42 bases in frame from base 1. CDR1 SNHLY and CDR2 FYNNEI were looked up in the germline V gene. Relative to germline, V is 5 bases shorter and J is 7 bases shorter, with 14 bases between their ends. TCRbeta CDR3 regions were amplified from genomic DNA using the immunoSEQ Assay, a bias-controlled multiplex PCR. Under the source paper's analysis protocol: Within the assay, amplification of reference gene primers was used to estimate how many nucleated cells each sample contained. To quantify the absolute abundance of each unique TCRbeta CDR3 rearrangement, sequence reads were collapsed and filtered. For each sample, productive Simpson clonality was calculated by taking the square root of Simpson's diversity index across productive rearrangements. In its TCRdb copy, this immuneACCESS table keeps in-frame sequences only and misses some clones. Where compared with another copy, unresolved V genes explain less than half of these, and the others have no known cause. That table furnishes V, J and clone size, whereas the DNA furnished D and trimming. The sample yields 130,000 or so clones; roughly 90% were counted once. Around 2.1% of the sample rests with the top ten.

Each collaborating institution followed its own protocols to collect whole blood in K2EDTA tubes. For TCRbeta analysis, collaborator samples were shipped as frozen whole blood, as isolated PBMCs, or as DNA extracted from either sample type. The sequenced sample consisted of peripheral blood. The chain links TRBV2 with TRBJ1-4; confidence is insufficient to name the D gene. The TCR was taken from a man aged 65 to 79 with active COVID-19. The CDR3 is CASSPDISSEKLFF. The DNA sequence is TGTGCCAGCAGTCCTGACATAAGTAGTGAAAAACTGTTTTTT.